The 21 T cell receptor beta chains below come from one sample, sequenced in a study of T cells in narcolepsy. The data were produced by immunoSEQ multiplex PCR, yet TCRdb's version contains in-frame clones alone and is incomplete. The sample includes approximately 25,000 clones, around 63% of them seen just once. Sample: memory (CD45RA-) CD4+ T cells from blood. These receptors originate from a human donor in good health.

The chain employs TRBV6-5 and TRBJ2-7, with TRBD1 matching over 9 bases. Trimming cost V 5 bases and J 5 bases; bases outside gene matches: 10. Germline CDR1 and CDR2: MNHEY and SVGAGI. This CDR3 has 15 residues. The DNA for the CDR3 is TGTGCCAGCAGTGCTCGGACAGGGGCAAAGAACGAGCAGTACTTC. It codes for CASSARTGAKNEQYF.

This clone was seen only a few times. The V gene is TRBV5-6, the J gene TRBJ2-7; 8 nucleotides agree with TRBD2. Germline V lookup: CDR1 SGHDT, CDR2 YYEEEE. The CDR3 totals 17 residues. Unmatched junction bases numbered 19, after V lost 2 bases and J lost 9 bases. CDR3 DNA sequence: TGTGCCAGCAGCTTCCTTGGCCCCGGGAGGGTAAAACTCGGGCAGTACTTC. As protein: CASSFLGPGRVKLGQYF.

The genes are TRBV19 and TRBJ1-5, with 7 bases matching TRBD1. Germline CDR1 LNHDA, CDR2 SQIVND (reference sequence). The ends lost 10 bases at V and 7 bases at J; junction bases unmatched: 10. The length of the CDR3 is 13 residues. CDR3 coding DNA: TGTGCCACCTCACAGGGGATGAGCCAGCCCCAGCATTTT. Its protein is CATSQGMSQPQHF.

The chain combines TRBV7-9 with TRBJ1-3; no firm D call. In germline, CDR1 is SEHNR, CDR2 FQNEAQ (reference sequence). The V end was cut by 4 bases, the J end by 0 bases, with 13 bases between. The CDR3 has 16 residues. The CDR3 loop is CASSSKRRISGNTIYF. The CDR3 nucleotides are TGTGCCAGCAGCTCAAAGAGGCGCATCTCTGGAAACACCATATATTTT.

The chain links TRBV9 to TRBJ2-1; no reliable D call. This CDR3 region has 18 residues. Germline assignment: CDR1 SGDLS and CDR2 YYNGEE. V lost 3 bases and J 2 bases, leaving 21 bases between the germline ends. CDR3 DNA: TGTGCCAGCAGCGGAAACAGCGAACCGACGAGCCCCTACAATGAGCAGTTCTTC. It yields the protein CASSGNSEPTSPYNEQFF.

This rearrangement joins TRBV5-6 to TRBJ2-3; a possible D gene is TRBD1 (5 bases). Between the trimmed V and J ends, which lost 0 bases and 4 bases, there was a span of 15 bases. The V gene's germline CDR1 is SGHDT and CDR2 YYEEEE. CDR3 length equals 16 residues. The CDR3 bases are TGTGCCAGCAGCTTGGTAGGGCAGGGCGGCGCAGATACGCAGTATTTT. Amino acids: CASSLVGQGGADTQYF. The full variable domain, with the rest looked up from reference TRBV5-6 and TRBJ2-3, is DAGVTQSPTHLIKTRGQQVTLRCSPKSGHDTVSWYQQALGQGPQFIFQYYEEEERQRGNFPDRFSGHQFPNYSSELNVNALLLGDSALYLCASSLVGQGGADTQYFGPGTRLTVL.

This clone turned up a few times. The chain combines TRBV6-5 with TRBJ2-7, with a possible D match to TRBD2 (5 bases). Trimming took 6 bases from V and 3 from J, leaving 6 bases between them. The CDR3 sequence is 11 residues long. Per the germline V gene, CDR1 is MNHEY and CDR2 is SVGAGI. The DNA for the CDR3 is TGTGCCAGCAGGGACTTCTACGAGCAGTACTTC. Translation: CASRDFYEQYF.

This clone has more than one count but fewer than ten. The gene calls are TRBV5-6 and TRBJ2-3, with 16 bases aligning to TRBD2. The V and J ends lost 3 bases and 4 bases, in that order; junction bases with no gene match: 2. Germline V gene sequence: CDR1 SGHDT, CDR2 YYEEEE. CDR3 length equals 16 residues. The CDR3 here is CASSYGTSGGADTQYF. The DNA for the CDR3 is TGTGCCAGCAGCTACGGGACTAGCGGGGGGGCAGATACGCAGTATTTT.

J is TRBJ2-3 and V is TRBV7-3; maybe TRBD1 (6 bases). The CDR3 loop spans 14 amino acids. The germline V and J ends were trimmed by 2 bases and 4 bases, with 10 bases remaining between them. Germline loops: CDR1 SGHTA, CDR2 FQGTGA. The chain's CDR3 is CASSLGGLSDTQYF. The CDR3 coding sequence is TGTGCCAGCAGCTTAGGGGGCCTGTCAGATACGCAGTATTTT.

The chain couples TRBV11-3 to TRBJ2-3, with 7 bases identical to TRBD1. V gave up 5 bases and J gave up 10 bases; unmatched junction bases: 6. The CDR3 extends over 12 amino acids. Germline loops: CDR1 SGHNT, CDR2 YENEEA. The CDR3 DNA reads TGTGCCAGCAGCCGAGACAGGGTGTCGCAGTATTTT. Its translation is CASSRDRVSQYF.

The J gene is TRBJ1-4, the V gene TRBV28; the D is unclear. V gave up 4 bases and J gave up 8 bases, with 17 bases separating them. Germline CDR1 reads MDHEN; CDR2 reads SYDVKM. The CDR3 has 15 amino acids. CDR3 amino acids: CASSSQSLTLEKLFF. As DNA, the CDR3 is TGTGCCAGCAGTTCCCAATCCTTGACCCTGGAAAAACTGTTTTTT.

This sequence joins TRBV4-1 and TRBJ1-1; D is unclear. Germline V lookup: CDR1 MGHRA, CDR2 YSYEKL. V lost 5 bases to trimming and J lost 3 bases, with 7 bases between them. CDR3 length: 12 residues. CDR3 in DNA: TGCGCCAGCAGCAGGAGGGACACTGAAGCTTTCTTT. Translated: CASSRRDTEAFF.

The chain uses TRBV4-1 and TRBJ2-3; D possibly uses TRBD1 or TRBD2 (5 bases each). This CDR3 is 14 amino acids long. V dropped 5 bases and J dropped 4 bases, with 13 bases sitting between them. Germline V CDR1 and CDR2: MGHRA, YSYEKL. CDR3 nucleotide sequence: TGCGCCAGCAGCAAAGGGGAGTGGGCAGATACGCAGTATTTT. This encodes CASSKGEWADTQYF.

The chain links TRBV11-3 to TRBJ1-5, with D uncertain. Germline V gives CDR1 SGHNT, CDR2 YENEEA. V was shortened by 7 bases and J by 4 bases, with 8 bases between the two germline ends. The length of the CDR3 is 12 residues. The CDR3 DNA follows: TGTGCCAGCAATGGCAGGAATCAGCCCCAGCATTTT. Its protein product is CASNGRNQPQHF.

There are a few counts of this clone. This likely stems from a read error, as it lies one base from a far larger clone. The rearrangement uses TRBV5-1 and TRBJ1-5; perhaps TRBD1 as D (5 bases). The germline V and J ends were trimmed by 0 bases and 7 bases, with 11 bases remaining between them. The CDR3 loop spans 14 amino acids. Germline-derived CDR1 and CDR2 are SGHRS and YFSETQ. The CDR3 DNA follows: TGCGCCAGCAGCTTGGGGTCAGGGAGGCAGCCCCAGCATTTT. Protein product: CASSLGSGRQPQHF.

The chain recombines TRBV6-1 with TRBJ1-5; no reliable D call. The germline gives CDR1 MNHNS, CDR2 SASEGT. The V gene lost 2 bases and the J gene lost 5 bases, with 13 bases spanning the gap. There are 15 residues in the CDR3. CDR3 nucleotides: TGTGCCAGCAGTGAATTGGACGGGAGCTATCAGCCCCAGCATTTT. Its translation is CASSELDGSYQPQHF.

V is TRBV5-1 and J is TRBJ2-1; TRBD1 matches 12 bases. In germline, CDR1 is SGHRS, CDR2 YFSETQ. The CDR3 runs to 17 residues. J gave up 10 bases and V 2 bases, and 13 bases lay outside the gene matches. DNA for the CDR3: TGCGCCAGCAGCTTTCGCCCACCGGGACAGGGGGCAGTGGAGCAGTTCTTC. Translation: CASSFRPPGQGAVEQFF.

The gene calls are TRBV28 and TRBJ2-7, with TRBD1 identical over 7 bases. V lost 8 bases and J lost 7; bases outside the gene matches: 17. The V gene's germline CDR1 is MDHEN and CDR2 SYDVKM. The CDR3 sequence is 15 residues long. The CDR3 spells CASGGSGTVDEEQYF. The CDR3 DNA is TGTGCCAGCGGTGGATCCGGGACAGTCGACGAAGAGCAGTACTTC.

The gene calls are TRBV7-9 and TRBJ1-2; possible D gene TRBD1, 6 bases. V gave up 7 bases and J gave up 7 bases, with 16 bases separating them. Germline CDR1 reads SEHNR; CDR2 reads FQNEAQ (reference sequence). There are 13 residues in the CDR3. Here the CDR3 DNA reads TGTGCCAGCACTGTCACCAGGGGCTCTGGCTACACCTTC. This translates into CASTVTRGSGYTF. The complete variable domain, with remaining parts taken from reference TRBV7-9 and TRBJ1-2, reads DTGVSQNPRHKITKRGQNVTFRCDPISEHNRLYWYRQTLGQGPEFLTYFQNEAQLEKSRLLSDRFSAERPKGSFSTLEIQRTEQGDSAMYLCASTVTRGSGYTFGSGTRLTVV.

The genes are TRBV2 and TRBJ2-7; 14 nucleotides align to TRBD2. V gave up 6 bases and J gave up 4 bases; unmatched junction bases: 11. Germline V CDR1 and CDR2: SNHLY, FYNNEI. The CDR3 spans 17 residues. The CDR3: CASRRTSGGTLPYEQYF. DNA for the CDR3: TGTGCCAGCAGAAGGACTAGCGGGGGGACCTTACCTTACGAGCAGTACTTC.

The chain links TRBV30 to TRBJ1-4, with 7 bases lining up with TRBD1. The CDR3 is 16 amino acids. Trimming at V came to 4 bases and at J to 5 bases, leaving 13 bases not matched to a gene. Per the germline V gene, CDR1 is GTSNPN and CDR2 is SVGIG (reference sequence). Here the CDR3 DNA reads TGTGCCTGGACATCTAAGACAGGGTACAAAAATGAAAAACTGTTTTTT. It yields the protein CAWTSKTGYKNEKLFF.